The TCR beta chain under discussion was sequenced for a study of T cell changes during pregnancy in multiple sclerosis. Produced via immunoSEQ multiplex PCR; TCRdb's table is partial and in-frame only. The sample has approximately 60,000 clones; 93% are singletons. V lost 3 bases, J lost 4 bases, and 9 bases stayed unmatched. Germline CDR1 SGHTA, CDR2 FQGNSA. The CDR3 sequence is 17 residues long. The source material was CD4+ T cells from peripheral blood mononuclear cells, sampled before pregnancy. The chain combines TRBV7-2 with TRBJ2-5; 12 bases align to TRBD2. This TCR came from a female donor with multiple sclerosis, enrolled in a pregnancy study. This chain's CDR3 is CASSFQKRTSGTETQYF. The CDR3, as DNA: TGTGCCAGCAGCTTCCAAAAACGGACTAGCGGGACAGAGACCCAGTACTTC.